This T cell receptor beta chain stems from a study of CXCR3-negative and CXCR3-positive naive CD8 T cells (dated by TCRdb to between 2018 and 2021). Looking at the study overall: Roughly 140 million TRB reads were obtained in total, roughly 1.5 +/- 0.3 million reads per library. The diversity and physicochemical repertoire analyses included some 11 donors pooled from two independent experiments. Naive subsets from several donors and memory cells from 3 donors were included in the TRBV-TRBJ cluster analysis.

Sequencing instrument: NextSeq 550. The Human TCR Profiling Kit (MiLaboratory) was used to prepare UMI-labeled 5' RACE TRB cDNA libraries. The full amount of extracted RNA was used for cDNA synthesis, and the full amount of resulting cDNA was used for PCR amplification. Libraries were prepared in parallel using an identical number of PCR cycles. In the original analysis: About 53,000 +/- 10,000 unique UMI-labeled TRB cDNA molecules per library were extracted with MIGEC and MiXCR, with at least two reads per UMI required. Each library averaged roughly 36,000 +/- 9,600 functional in-frame TRB CDR3 nucleotide clonotypes without stop codons. Diversity metrics, including normalized Shannon-Wiener and Chao1, were computed in VDJtools after downsampling to 5000 UMI-labeled TRB molecules per sample. Clonotype-size-weighted physicochemical properties of the central five CDR3 residues (interaction energy, strength, volume and Kidera factor 4) were computed in VDJtools. Through TCRdb reprocessing, the reads give one entry per CDR3 protein sequence; DNA is omitted. TCRdb, not the original authors, processed these V and J calls. The sample table includes roughly 90,000 distinct CDR3 sequences. The leading ten clones occupy around 1.7% of the sample.

Reading the germline V gene (reference sequence) gives CDR1 LNHDA and CDR2 SQIVND. CDR3 length: 14 amino acids, cysteine to phenylalanine. DNA was not recorded. Each CD8+ T cell subset was flow-sorted in triplicate, and around 300,000 cells per subset were placed directly into RLT lysis buffer. To exclude memory contaminants, naive CD8+ T cells were stringently defined as CD45RO-CCR7+CD27+CD95-. Using standard density gradient centrifugation, peripheral blood mononuclear cells were isolated from buffy coats. Naive CXCR3-negative and CXCR3-positive CD8+ T cells were flow-sorted on a FACSAria III. Total RNA was extracted from sorted cells using an RNeasy Mini Kit. Concerning this clonotype itself: Its antigen remains unidentified.

Summary of the overall study and its limitations: Comparably high repertoire diversity was found in both naive subsets, whereas much lower repertoire diversity was found in memory CD8+ T cells. TRB CDR3s from CXCR3-positive naive cells showed higher hydrophobicity (lower Kidera factor 4), lower energy, and higher strength and volume indices than CXCR3-negative naive cells. Because CXCR3 expression was partially decreased after cryopreservation, freshly isolated PBMCs were used for most assays. Because surface CD5, which has been linked to self-reactivity in mice, was comparable between naive subsets, TCR interaction strength was also inferred from TRB CDR3 physicochemical properties. Naive CXCR3-negative and CXCR3-positive cells from the same donor showed similar TRBV-TRBJ usage, whereas memory cells showed distinct patterns.

The chain employs TRBV19 and TRBJ2-7; TCRdb's assignment of TRBD1 cannot be checked, as there is no DNA. This sequence originates from a human donor in good health. Some clones in this sample may be carry-over from other donors' samples. The sequenced sample was naive CXCR3- CD8+ T cells from blood. The label giving this sample's cell subset or site can be read as: CD45RO-CCR7+CD27+CD95- naive CD8+ T cells lacking CXCR3 (TNR3-). The CDR3 has the sequence CASSIVAGSYEQYF.